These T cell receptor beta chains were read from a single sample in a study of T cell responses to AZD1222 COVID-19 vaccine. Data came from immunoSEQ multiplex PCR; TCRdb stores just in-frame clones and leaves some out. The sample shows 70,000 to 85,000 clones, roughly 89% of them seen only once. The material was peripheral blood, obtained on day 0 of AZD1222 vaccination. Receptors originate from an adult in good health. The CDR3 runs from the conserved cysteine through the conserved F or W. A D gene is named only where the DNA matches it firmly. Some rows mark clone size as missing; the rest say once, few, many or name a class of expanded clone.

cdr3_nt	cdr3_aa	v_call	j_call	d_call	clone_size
TGTGCCAGCAGCCCAAAGCTAGGCAGGCTTGGGGCCAACGTCCTGACTTTC	CASSPKLGRLGANVLTF	TRBV9	TRBJ2-6	NA	NA
TGTGCCAGCAGCTTAGCGGGACAGGGCATCGATGAGCAGTTCTTC	CASSLAGQGIDEQFF	TRBV7-2	TRBJ2-1	TRBD1	NA
TGTGCCAGCAGCTACCAGACTAGCGGGAGAGCAGATACGCAGTATTTT	CASSYQTSGRADTQYF	TRBV5-8	TRBJ2-3	TRBD2	NA
TGCGCCAGCAGCCATGGGACAGGGAGTTCGGGAGGCTACACCTTC	CASSHGTGSSGGYTF	TRBV4-3	TRBJ1-2	TRBD1	once
TGTGCCAGCAGCGGGTTGGGGGCCCAAGCCCAGCATTTT	CASSGLGAQAQHF	TRBV6-5	TRBJ1-5	NA	NA
TGTGCCAGCAGCCAAGGCGGCGGGGGGGTCACTATACACTCCTACGAGCAGTACTTC	CASSQGGGGVTIHSYEQYF	TRBV4-2	TRBJ2-7	TRBD2	NA
TGTGCCAGTAGTATACCCGCACTGATGAACACCGGGGAGCTGTTTTTT	CASSIPALMNTGELFF	TRBV19	TRBJ2-2	NA	NA
TGTGCCAGCAGTGAAGGCAGCCATCAGCCCCAGCATTTT	CASSEGSHQPQHF	TRBV2	TRBJ1-5	NA	NA
TGTGCCTGGAGTATCGGGGGGAGTCAGCCCCAGCATTTT	CAWSIGGSQPQHF	TRBV30	TRBJ1-5	NA	NA
TGTGCCAGCAGTTACGGTTTCACAGATACGCAGTATTTT	CASSYGFTDTQYF	TRBV6-5	TRBJ2-3	NA	once
TGTGCCAGCAGTATGGGAGCCGGGACAGGGAGTTCCTATGGCTACACCTTC	CASSMGAGTGSSYGYTF	TRBV28	TRBJ1-2	TRBD1	NA
TGCGCCAGCAGCAGGAGCGGGAACGCAGATACGCAGTATTTT	CASSRSGNADTQYF	TRBV5-1	TRBJ2-3	TRBD2	NA
TGTGCCAGCTCCCCGGGGACAGAGAGCAATCAGCCCCAGCATTTT	CASSPGTESNQPQHF	TRBV18	TRBJ1-5	TRBD1	NA
TGTGCCAGCAGTCCGCTAGCCGGCGAGCAGTACTTC	CASSPLAGEQYF	TRBV5-5	TRBJ2-7	NA	NA
TGTGCCAGCAGCCAAGATCTAGCGGGAAAGGCCGGGGAGCTGTTTTTT	CASSQDLAGKAGELFF	TRBV4-2	TRBJ2-2	TRBD2	NA
TGTGCCAGCTCGACGACTAGCGGGGGGTCCGCCTACAATGAGCAGTTCTTC	CASSTTSGGSAYNEQFF	TRBV18	TRBJ2-1	TRBD2	NA
TGTGCCAGCAGCCAGGCCCGGGCCTCGAATTCACCCCTCCACTTT	CASSQARASNSPLHF	TRBV3-1/TRBV3-2	TRBJ1-6	NA	once
TGTGCCAGTAAAACCAGGGGGCTAGGGAACACTGAAGCTTTCTTT	CASKTRGLGNTEAFF	TRBV19	TRBJ1-1	TRBD1	NA
TGTGCCAGTAGTATTTCCGTGGGGATGACCGACTATGGCTACACCTTC	CASSISVGMTDYGYTF	TRBV19	TRBJ1-2	NA	NA
TGTGCCAGCAGCTTGCTAGCGGGGGGGCAGATGAATGAGCAGTTCTTC	CASSLLAGGQMNEQFF	TRBV7-8	TRBJ2-1	TRBD2	NA
TGTGCCAGCAGCTTAGAACATGCAGATCATGGCTACACCTTC	CASSLEHADHGYTF	TRBV7-9	TRBJ1-2	NA	NA
TGTGCCAGCAGTTTATCTGAAAGCCTCCAATCCTACGAGCAGTACTTC	CASSLSESLQSYEQYF	TRBV27	TRBJ2-7	NA	NA
TGTGCCAGCAGTTACAAGGCTACAGGTGGCTACACCTTC	CASSYKATGGYTF	TRBV6-5	TRBJ1-2	NA	NA
TGTGCCAGCAGCGTTACAGGTGGTGGTTCACCCCTCCACTTT	CASSVTGGGSPLHF	TRBV14	TRBJ1-6	NA	NA
TGTGCCAGCAGCTTCACAGGGTCTACGGGTGGCTACACCTTC	CASSFTGSTGGYTF	TRBV11-2	TRBJ1-2	NA	NA
TGTGCCAGCAGCGCTGGGGGGCTGGACTATGGCTACACCTTC	CASSAGGLDYGYTF	TRBV9	TRBJ1-2	NA	NA
TGTGCCAGCTCACTTGCCAGGGACGGTAATTCACCCCTCCACTTT	CASSLARDGNSPLHF	TRBV18	TRBJ1-6	NA	NA
TGCAGTGCTAGTAATGGACTAGCGGCCGTGAATGAGCAGTTCTTC	CSASNGLAAVNEQFF	TRBV20-1	TRBJ2-1	TRBD2	NA